This TCR beta chain was captured in a study of shared clonotypes between healthy human individuals (dated by TCRdb to about 2020). Concerning the study at large: The cohort comprised two women and three men aged 18 to 49 years. Libraries were prepared and TCR repertoires were sequenced by different laboratories using diverse techniques, in order to increase sequencing depth and limit assay-specific biases. The study deeply sequenced blood TCR repertoires of five healthy adults to estimate repertoire size and the extent of clonotype sharing between individuals. Between about 0.9 and 8.9 billion PBMCs per donor were obtained by leukapheresis. For each donor, CD4 naive and CD4 memory were each run on three plates, CD8 naive on two plates, and CD8 memory on one plate.

The donors were healthy, HIV-negative adults with no recently reported acute infections or vaccinations. All donors were Caucasian adults living in Nashville, Tennessee, USA. Magnetic negative selection was used to enrich CD4+ T cells, after which naive cells were positively selected on CD45RA and the negative fraction became the memory subset. After blood collection by leukapheresis, PBMCs were isolated using Ficoll-Histopaque density gradient centrifugation and then cryopreserved in the vapor phase of liquid nitrogen. Analytical flow cytometry was used to check the purity and quantity of each magnetically sorted T cell population. Genomic DNA was isolated from every sorted fraction and measured by UV absorbance on a Nanodrop 2000c. General findings and caveats noted by the study authors: Higher generation probabilities were observed for clonotypes shared by all four sorted-subset donors than for non-shared clonotypes. Naive subsets generally had larger estimated clonotype richness than memory subsets did. Even with the large sequencing depth, rarefaction of the sorted-subset datasets indicated that sequencing was incomplete. Across four donors, approximately 4.6% of naive CD4, 3% to 3.5% of naive CD8, around 2.1% of memory CD4, and 0.4% of memory CD8 clonotypes were shared. Based on pairwise subsampling, the degree of clonotype sharing among donors was expected to be affected by sequencing depth. The genetic and exposure-history diversity represented was limited by the small number of donors. Sampling was restricted to blood, and TCR repertoires in tissue are likely to differ from TCR repertoires in blood.

Using the deep immunoSEQ assay, multiplex PCR amplified TCR CDR3 regions from genomic DNA. For each cell subset, the extracted genomic DNA was distributed evenly across all wells of several immunoSEQ 96-well plates, and each plate served as one replicate. For sorted subsets, around 200 ng genomic DNA, equal to about 30,000 T cell genomes, was loaded into each replicate PCR. The purified libraries were quantified using a Qubit 3.0 fluorometer, sized with a Bioanalyzer 2100, and then quantified again using the KAPA Library Quantification kit. A separate single-read 150-cycle Illumina NextSeq 550 flow cell was used to sequence each immunoSEQ 96-well plate. Under the source paper's analysis protocol: Because only junctional sequences without quality scores were contained in the immunoSEQ output, filtering matching that applied to full-length reads could not be performed. To assign V/J genes and CDR3, sequences were annotated using PyIR, a Python wrapper for IgBLAST v1.9, with IMGT germline references. Any read was removed if the V/J assignment was weak (E-value above 1e-6), the CDR3 was missing, or the read contained stop codons, out-of-frame junctions, or ambiguous translated residues. A V3J clonotype was defined by an identical inferred V gene, J gene, and CDR3 amino acid sequence. Percentage overlap between repertoires was calculated by dividing the number of shared unique clonotypes by the size of the smaller repertoire. Richness of each repertoire was evaluated using RTK rarefaction, the Chao1 estimator, and Recon v2.1 estimates of unobserved clonotypes. Generation probabilities were computed with OLGA for all TCRbeta clonotypes obtained by the gDNA method from a handful of donors. This immuneACCESS table, as held by TCRdb, lists in-frame sequences with V and J called but not all clones. Of the missing ones, under half trace to an unresolved V gene in checked studies; the others have no known cause. Clonal size and the V and J genes are those of that table, whereas D and trimming came from the DNA. For this sample the table gives 170,000 or so clones, of which approximately 70% were detected only once. More than 9% of the sample is held by the ten biggest clonotypes.

Note on this clone: It has no known antigen specificity. No base quality values were provided; no much bigger clone lies one nucleotide off.

The CDR3, cysteine through phenylalanine, is 14 amino acids long. The retained sequence is limited to the CDR3, 42 bases, with the frame set at the first base. CDR1 and CDR2 were assigned from the germline V gene as SGHDT and YYEEEE. V sheds 4 bases and J sheds 5 bases, leaving 12 bases between their ends. The receptor comes from a man younger than 40 in good health. The chain links TRBV5-6 with TRBJ2-2; the D gene is perhaps TRBD1, on 6 matching bases. What was sequenced was memory CD4+ T cells sorted from blood. Interpreted using the paper, the cell subset or site label stands for: CD45RA-negative fraction. The DNA sequence reads TGTGCCAGCAGCCGTACACAGGGAACCGGGGAGCTGTTTTTT. Its protein product is CASSRTQGTGELFF.